This record looks at one T cell receptor beta chain sequence and its context. Its target is unknown. The data stem from a study of cytomegalovirus exposure and HLA in healthy donors. Whole-study context: A later analysis reported the same platform for the roughly 120 validation repertoires and the roughly 670 first-cohort repertoires.

General observations from the study: It was confirmed in vitro that a few of the CMV-associated chains were specific for CMV antigens. One later analysis, an examination of the 100 to 150 validation repertoires, found that first-cohort TCR clusters tended to co-occur in them.

The ends were cut back, 2 bases at V and 4 bases at J, with 13 bases in the middle. CDR1 and CDR2 from the germline V gene are MRHNA and SNTAGT. This CDR3 contains 15 residues. Sequencing used immunoSEQ multiplex PCR; TCRdb keeps in-frame clones, though not all of them. The data contain 150,000 to 200,000 clones, roughly 80% of them singletons. The chain links TRBV6-4 to TRBJ2-3, with D perhaps matching TRBD1 (6 bases). The sequencing input was PBMCs. This receptor was obtained from a man aged 25-40 years in good health and CMV-seropositive. CDR3 DNA: TGTGCCAGCAGTGACGGCTCCACAGGGTCAGATACGCAGTATTTT. Its protein is CASSDGSTGSDTQYF.